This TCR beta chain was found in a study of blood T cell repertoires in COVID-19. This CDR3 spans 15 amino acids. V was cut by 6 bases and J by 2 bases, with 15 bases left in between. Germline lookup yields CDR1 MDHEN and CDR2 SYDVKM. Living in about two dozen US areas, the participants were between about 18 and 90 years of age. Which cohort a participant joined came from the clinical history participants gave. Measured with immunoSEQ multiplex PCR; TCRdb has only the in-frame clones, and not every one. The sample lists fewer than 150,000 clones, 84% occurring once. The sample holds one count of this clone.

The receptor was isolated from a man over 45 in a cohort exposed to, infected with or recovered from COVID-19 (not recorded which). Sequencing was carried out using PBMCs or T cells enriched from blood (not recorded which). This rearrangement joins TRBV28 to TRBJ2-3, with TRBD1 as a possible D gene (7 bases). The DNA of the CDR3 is TGTGCCAGCAGCCCAGCGGAGGGGGCCACAGATACGCAGTATTTT. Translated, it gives CASSPAEGATDTQYF.